These T cell receptor beta chains were read from a single sample in a study of T cell responses to AZD1222 COVID-19 vaccine. Using immunoSEQ multiplex PCR, the repertoire was profiled, and TCRdb retains in-frame clones only, with some absent. There are approximately 28,000 clones in the sample; around 93% occur only once, and approximately 8.2% lies in the top ten. The sample in question was peripheral blood, obtained 28 days after the second AZD1222 dose. Every receptor here comes from an adult who received the AZD1222 COVID-19 vaccine. Both conserved end residues are part of each CDR3. A D gene is named only where the DNA matches it firmly. Not every row has a clone size; where given, it reads once, few, many or a size class.

J gene | V gene | D gene | clone size | CDR3 protein | CDR3 DNA
TRBJ2-1 | TRBV7-3 | TRBD2 | - | CASSPGLAEYNEQFF | TGTGCCAGCAGTCCGGGACTAGCGGAATACAATGAGCAGTTCTTC
TRBJ2-1 | TRBV30 | - | - | CACGTFQADEQFF | TGTGCCTGCGGGACTTTTCAGGCGGATGAGCAGTTCTTC
TRBJ1-2 | TRBV12-5 | - | few | CASGRDRLYYGYTF | TGTGCTAGTGGCCGTGACAGGCTCTACTATGGCTACACCTTC
TRBJ1-1 | TRBV7-2 | TRBD1 | - | CASSPGDRGRPADTEAFF | TGTGCCAGCAGCCCCGGCGACAGGGGGCGCCCCGCGGACACTGAAGCTTTCTTT
TRBJ1-2 | TRBV29-1 | - | - | CSVEQKSTNYGYTF | TGCAGCGTAGAGCAAAAAAGCACTAACTATGGCTACACCTTC
TRBJ2-5 | TRBV7-3 | TRBD2 | - | CASSLGTSGQETQYF | TGTGCCAGCAGCTTAGGGACTAGCGGACAAGAGACCCAGTACTTC
TRBJ1-5 | TRBV2 | TRBD1 | once | CASREDRDFRPQHF | TGTGCCAGCAGGGAGGACAGGGACTTTCGGCCCCAGCATTTT
TRBJ2-7 | TRBV7-2 | TRBD2 | few | CASSPSSGRVREQYF | TGTGCCAGCAGCCCCTCTAGCGGGAGGGTCCGGGAGCAGTACTTC
TRBJ2-1 | TRBV7-3 | TRBD2 | - | CASSLLGGRASSYNEQFF | TGTGCCAGCAGCCTACTAGGCGGGAGGGCCTCATCCTACAATGAGCAGTTCTTC
TRBJ2-1 | TRBV18 | - | - | CASSPDSSSYNEQFF | TGTGCCAGCTCACCGGACTCGAGCTCCTACAATGAGCAGTTCTTC
TRBJ1-2 | TRBV7-2 | - | - | CASSLMAAPGEGYTF | TGTGCCAGCAGCTTAATGGCCGCTCCCGGTGAGGGCTACACCTTC
TRBJ2-3 | TRBV7-2 | - | - | CASSPRLAGTGDTQYF | TGTGCCAGCAGCCCCCGACTGGCAGGGACGGGAGATACGCAGTATTTT
TRBJ2-3 | TRBV9 | - | - | CASSGRNATDTQYF | TGTGCCAGCAGCGGACGGAATGCCACAGATACGCAGTATTTT
TRBJ2-1 | TRBV11-3 | - | - | CASSFNRNNEQFF | TGTGCCAGCAGCTTTAACAGAAACAATGAGCAGTTCTTC
TRBJ1-3 | TRBV7-2 | - | once | CASSLGNSGNTIYF | TGTGCCAGCAGCCTAGGGAACTCTGGAAACACCATATATTTT
TRBJ2-7 | TRBV5-4 | TRBD2 | few | CASSLMGLASYEQYF | TGTGCCAGCAGCTTGATGGGACTAGCCTCCTACGAGCAGTACTTC
TRBJ2-7 | TRBV9 | - | - | CASGGHPQDEQYF | TGTGCCAGCGGGGGGCACCCGCAGGACGAGCAGTACTTC
TRBJ2-7 | TRBV28 | - | - | CASSDLGGRQPYEQYF | TGTGCCAGCAGCGATCTCGGGGGGCGACAACCCTACGAGCAGTACTTC
TRBJ2-5 | TRBV29-1 | - | - | CSVDYQPGTQYF | TGCAGCGTTGATTATCAACCAGGGACCCAGTACTTC
TRBJ1-3 | TRBV6-6 | TRBD1 | - | CASSYLDRGTGNTIYF | TGTGCCAGCAGTTACTTAGACAGGGGAACTGGAAACACCATATATTTT
TRBJ1-2 | TRBV30 | - | - | CAWSSSGTNYGYTF | TGTGCCTGGAGTTCGTCAGGGACTAACTATGGCTACACCTTC
TRBJ1-5 | TRBV2 | TRBD1 | - | CASSKTTGDQPQHF | TGTGCCAGCAGTAAAACTACAGGGGATCAGCCCCAGCATTTT
TRBJ1-3 | TRBV7-2 | - | - | CASSFWGDWSSSGNTIYF | TGTGCCAGCAGCTTTTGGGGGGACTGGTCCTCATCTGGAAACACCATATATTTT
TRBJ2-7 | TRBV12-3/TRBV12-4 | TRBD1 | - | CASSPQGASVYF | TGTGCCAGCAGTCCACAGGGGGCATCCGTGTACTTC
TRBJ2-1 | TRBV28 | TRBD2 | - | CASSLVASGRLEQFF | TGTGCCAGCAGTTTGGTGGCTAGCGGGAGATTGGAGCAGTTCTTC
TRBJ2-1 | TRBV9 | TRBD2 | - | CASSVLSGRADEQFF | TGTGCCAGCAGCGTCTTAAGCGGGAGGGCCGATGAGCAGTTCTTC
TRBJ2-3 | TRBV5-1 | - | - | CASSLHTSTDTQYF | TGCGCCAGCAGCCTGCATACTAGCACAGATACGCAGTATTTT
TRBJ2-7 | TRBV30 | - | - | CAWSVSGNRYF | TGTGCCTGGAGTGTATCCGGGAATAGGTACTTC
TRBJ1-1 | TRBV28 | - | - | CASSLVDPERGRNTEAFF | TGTGCCAGCAGTTTAGTCGACCCAGAGCGGGGAAGGAACACTGAAGCTTTCTTT
TRBJ1-6 | TRBV10-3 | - | - | CAGKGTYNSPLHF | TGTGCCGGCAAGGGTACCTATAATTCACCCCTCCACTTT
TRBJ1-6 | TRBV12-5 | - | - | CASVTTGSNSPLHF | TGTGCTAGTGTCACGACGGGGTCTAATTCACCCCTCCACTTT
TRBJ1-3 | TRBV7-9 | TRBD1 | - | CASSRDGQGGNTIYF | TGTGCCAGCAGCCGAGACGGACAGGGAGGGAACACCATATATTTT
TRBJ2-1 | TRBV29-1 | TRBD2 | - | CSVATSGNYNEQFF | TGCAGCGTCGCGACTAGCGGGAACTACAATGAGCAGTTCTTC
TRBJ1-1 | TRBV28 | - | - | CASTSPGGNTEAFF | TGTGCCAGCACCTCCCCGGGCGGGAACACTGAAGCTTTCTTT
TRBJ2-7 | TRBV25-1 | TRBD1 | - | CASGGTGGYYEQYF | TGTGCCAGCGGGGGGACAGGAGGGTACTACGAGCAGTACTTC
TRBJ1-6 | TRBV2 | TRBD1 | once | CASSYRDRNSPLHF | TGTGCCAGCAGTTACCGGGACAGAAATTCACCCCTCCACTTT
TRBJ2-5 | TRBV7-3 | - | - | CASGQGGGETQYF | TGTGCCAGCGGCCAGGGGGGTGGAGAGACCCAGTACTTC
TRBJ2-5 | TRBV19 | - | - | CASTINPGAAETQYF | TGTGCCAGTACCATCAACCCCGGGGCTGCCGAGACCCAGTACTTC
TRBJ1-4 | TRBV19 | - | - | CASISGATNEKLFF | TGTGCTAGTATTTCCGGTGCAACTAATGAAAAACTGTTTTTT
TRBJ1-2 | TRBV19 | - | once | CASSSSHGGTLYGYTF | TGTGCCAGTAGTTCCTCCCATGGGGGGACCCTCTATGGCTACACCTTC
TRBJ1-1 | TRBV5-1 | - | - | CASSAGPSNTEAFF | TGCGCCAGCAGCGCCGGGCCATCGAACACTGAAGCTTTCTTT
TRBJ2-7 | TRBV3-1/TRBV3-2 | - | - | CASSQVPQSYEQYF | TGTGCCAGCAGCCAAGTTCCGCAGTCGTACGAGCAGTACTTC
TRBJ1-1 | TRBV11-2 | - | - | CASSLDMNTEAFF | TGTGCCAGCAGCTTAGACATGAACACTGAAGCTTTCTTT
TRBJ2-1 | TRBV27 | - | - | CASSRTDQPYNEQFF | TGTGCCAGCAGCCGGACGGACCAGCCCTACAATGAGCAGTTCTTC
TRBJ2-1 | TRBV11-1 | - | - | CASSLATRSGEQFF | TGTGCCAGCAGCTTAGCGACTAGATCGGGTGAGCAGTTCTTC
TRBJ1-1 | TRBV2 | - | - | CASSPRGLTLGTEAFF | TGTGCCAGCAGCCCCAGGGGACTGACGCTGGGCACTGAAGCTTTCTTT
TRBJ2-1 | TRBV5-1 | TRBD2 | - | CASSLGGLAGGPYEQFF | TGCGCCAGCAGCTTGGGGGGACTAGCGGGAGGGCCGTATGAGCAGTTCTTC
TRBJ2-7 | TRBV15 | - | - | CATSRVDSYEQYF | TGTGCCACCAGCAGAGTGGACAGCTACGAGCAGTACTTC
TRBJ2-3 | TRBV5-6 | - | - | CASSLTVRSTDTQYF | TGTGCCAGCAGCTTGACCGTCCGTAGCACAGATACGCAGTATTTT
TRBJ2-1 | TRBV24-1 | TRBD2 | - | CATSDLRTSDHNEQFF | TGTGCCACCAGTGATCTCCGGACTAGCGACCACAATGAGCAGTTCTTC
TRBJ1-4 | TRBV7-9 | TRBD1 | - | CASSFGTGDEKLFF | TGTGCCAGCAGCTTCGGGACAGGGGATGAAAAACTGTTTTTT
TRBJ1-1 | TRBV18 | TRBD1 | - | CASSPIGTGPNTEAFF | TGTGCCAGCTCACCAATTGGGACAGGGCCGAACACTGAAGCTTTCTTT
TRBJ2-7 | TRBV28 | - | few | CASSFASGTTEYF | -
TRBJ2-1 | TRBV28 | - | - | CASSLRGREQFF | TGTGCCAGCAGTTTACGCGGCAGAGAGCAGTTCTTC
TRBJ1-2 | TRBV5-6 | - | - | CASSSGGGSGYGYTF | TGTGCCAGCAGCTCCGGTGGAGGGTCTGGGTATGGCTACACCTTC
TRBJ1-5 | TRBV18 | - | once | CASSPNVGYSNQPQHF | TGTGCCAGCTCACCAAATGTAGGGTATAGCAATCAGCCCCAGCATTTT
TRBJ1-1 | TRBV10-3 | - | - | CAISEMGNTEAFF | TGTGCCATCAGTGAAATGGGGAACACTGAAGCTTTCTTT
TRBJ2-3 | TRBV11-3 | - | - | CASSPMGDTQYF | TGTGCCAGCAGCCCTATGGGAGATACGCAGTATTTT
TRBJ2-7 | TRBV7-9 | - | once | CASSPSTGNYEQYF | TGTGCCAGCAGCCCTAGTACAGGGAACTACGAGCAGTACTTC